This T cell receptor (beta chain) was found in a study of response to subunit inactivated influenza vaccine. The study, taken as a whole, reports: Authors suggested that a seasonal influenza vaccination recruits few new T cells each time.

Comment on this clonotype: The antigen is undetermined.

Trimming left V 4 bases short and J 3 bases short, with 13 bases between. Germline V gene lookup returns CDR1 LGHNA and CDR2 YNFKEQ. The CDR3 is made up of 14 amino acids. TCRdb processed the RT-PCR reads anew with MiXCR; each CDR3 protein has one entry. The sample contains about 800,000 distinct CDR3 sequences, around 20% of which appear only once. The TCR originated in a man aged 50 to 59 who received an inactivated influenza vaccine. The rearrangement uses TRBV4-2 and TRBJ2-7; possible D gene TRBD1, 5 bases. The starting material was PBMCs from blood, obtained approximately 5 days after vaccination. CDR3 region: CASSPDSLCYEQYF. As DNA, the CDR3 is TGTGCCAGCAGCCCCGACAGCCTCTGCTACGAGCAGTACTTC.